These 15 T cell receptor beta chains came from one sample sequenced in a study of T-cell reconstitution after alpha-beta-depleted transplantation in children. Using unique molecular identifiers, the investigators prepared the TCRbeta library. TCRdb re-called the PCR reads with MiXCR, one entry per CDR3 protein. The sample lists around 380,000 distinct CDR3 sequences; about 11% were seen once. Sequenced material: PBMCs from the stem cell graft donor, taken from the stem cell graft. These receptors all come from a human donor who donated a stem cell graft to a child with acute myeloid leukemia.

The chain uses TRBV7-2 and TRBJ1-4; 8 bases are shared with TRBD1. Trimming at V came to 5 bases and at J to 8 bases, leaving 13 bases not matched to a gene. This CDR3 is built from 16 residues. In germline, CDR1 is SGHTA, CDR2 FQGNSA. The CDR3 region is CASSSHPGQVEEKLFF. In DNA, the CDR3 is TGTGCCAGCAGCAGCCACCCGGGACAGGTAGAAGAAAAACTGTTTTTT. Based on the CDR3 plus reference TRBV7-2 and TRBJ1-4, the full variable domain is GAGVSQSPSNKVTEKGKDVELRCDPISGHTALYWYRQSLGQGLEFLIYFQGNSAPDKSGLPSDRFSAERTGGSVSTLTIQRTQQEDSAVYLCASSSHPGQVEEKLFFGSGTQLSVL.

The CDR3 reads CASSSTHSLGTGDNEQYF. CDR3 bases: TGCGCCAGCAGCTCTACCCACTCCCTCGGGACAGGGGACAACGAGCAGTACTTC. The V call is TRBV5-1, the J call TRBJ2-7; 10 bases are a match to TRBD1. CDR1 SGHRS and CDR2 YFSETQ come from the germline V gene. Trimming cost V 3 bases and J 5 bases; bases outside gene matches: 17. The CDR3 has 18 amino acids.

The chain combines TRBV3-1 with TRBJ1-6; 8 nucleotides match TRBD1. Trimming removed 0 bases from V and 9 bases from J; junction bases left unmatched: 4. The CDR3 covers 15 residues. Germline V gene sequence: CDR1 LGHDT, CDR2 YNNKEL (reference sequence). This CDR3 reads CASSQDTGGGSPLHF. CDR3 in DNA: TGTGCCAGCAGCCAAGACACAGGGGGAGGTTCACCCCTCCACTTT.

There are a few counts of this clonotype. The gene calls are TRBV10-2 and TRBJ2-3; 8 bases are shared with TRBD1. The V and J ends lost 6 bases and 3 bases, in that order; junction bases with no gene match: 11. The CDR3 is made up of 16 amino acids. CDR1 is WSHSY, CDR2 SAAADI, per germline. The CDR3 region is CASSPAAGGMTDTQYF. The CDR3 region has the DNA TGCGCCAGCAGCCCTGCGGCAGGGGGCATGACAGATACGCAGTATTTT.

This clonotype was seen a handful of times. The CDR3 nucleotides read TGTGCCAGCAGCTCCGGGACCCGGTGGGGCGAGCAGTACTTC. Translated: CASSSGTRWGEQYF. The chain carries TRBV5-6 and TRBJ2-7, with D tentatively TRBD1 or TRBD2 (5 bases each). The CDR3 runs 14 residues. The germline V gene has CDR1 SGHDT and CDR2 YYEEEE. Trimming shortened V by 3 bases and J by 6 bases, and 16 bases separated the two germline ends.

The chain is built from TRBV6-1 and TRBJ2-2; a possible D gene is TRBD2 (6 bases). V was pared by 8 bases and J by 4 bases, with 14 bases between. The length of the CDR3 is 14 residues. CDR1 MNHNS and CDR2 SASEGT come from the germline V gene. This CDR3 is CASGGSLATGELFF. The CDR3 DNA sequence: TGTGCCAGCGGGGGGAGCCTTGCCACCGGGGAGCTGTTTTTT.

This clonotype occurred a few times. The CDR3 DNA sequence: TGTGCCAGCACCGGCCGGGGGGGTAATGAGCAGTTCTTC. This codes for CASTGRGGNEQFF. The chain is built from TRBV6-6 and TRBJ2-1; 8 bases line up with TRBD2. Germline CDR1 reads MNHNY; CDR2 reads SVGAGI (reference sequence). This CDR3 has 13 amino acids. V shed 7 bases and J 7 bases; nucleotides not matched to a gene: 6.

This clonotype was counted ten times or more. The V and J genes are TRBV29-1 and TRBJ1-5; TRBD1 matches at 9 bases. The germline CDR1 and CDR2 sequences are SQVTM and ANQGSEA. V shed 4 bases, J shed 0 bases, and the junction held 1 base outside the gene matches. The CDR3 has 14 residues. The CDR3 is CSVATGGSNQPQHF. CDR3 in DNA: TGCAGCGTTGCGACAGGGGGTAGCAATCAGCCCCAGCATTTT.

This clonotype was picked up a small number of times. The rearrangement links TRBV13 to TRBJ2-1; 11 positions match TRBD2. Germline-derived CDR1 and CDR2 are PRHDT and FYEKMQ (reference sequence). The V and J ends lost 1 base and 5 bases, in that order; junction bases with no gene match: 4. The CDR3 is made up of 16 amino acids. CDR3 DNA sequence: TGTGCCAGCAGCTTAGTGTCACTAGCGGGGGACAATGAGCAGTTCTTC. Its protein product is CASSLVSLAGDNEQFF. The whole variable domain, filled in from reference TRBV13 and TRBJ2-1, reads AAGVIQSPRHLIKEKRETATLKCYPIPRHDTVYWYQQGPGQDPQFLISFYEKMQSDKGSIPDRFSAQQFSDYHSELNMSSLELGDSALYFCASSLVSLAGDNEQFFGPGTRLTVL.

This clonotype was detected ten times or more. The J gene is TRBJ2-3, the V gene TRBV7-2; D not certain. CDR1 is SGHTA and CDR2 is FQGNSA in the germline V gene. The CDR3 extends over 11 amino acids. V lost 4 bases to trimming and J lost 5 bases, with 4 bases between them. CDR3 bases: TGTGCCAGCAGCTCGCTAGATACGCAGTATTTT. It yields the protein CASSSLDTQYF.

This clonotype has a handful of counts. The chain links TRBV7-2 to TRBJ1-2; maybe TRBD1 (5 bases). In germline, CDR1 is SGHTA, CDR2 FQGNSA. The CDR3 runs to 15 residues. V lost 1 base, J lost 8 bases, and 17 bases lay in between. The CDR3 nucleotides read TGTGCCAGCAGCTTAGAGGGAGCGGGGGGACGGGGCTACACCTTC. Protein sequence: CASSLEGAGGRGYTF.

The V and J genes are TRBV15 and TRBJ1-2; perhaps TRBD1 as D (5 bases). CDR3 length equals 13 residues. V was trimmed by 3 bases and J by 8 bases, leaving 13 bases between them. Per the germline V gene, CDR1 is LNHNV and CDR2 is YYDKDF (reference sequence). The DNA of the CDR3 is TGTGCCACCAGCAGGGGACGGTTGGACGGCTACACCTTC. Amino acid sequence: CATSRGRLDGYTF.

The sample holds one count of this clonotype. The CDR3 sequence is CASSLVSGQFQETQYF. In nucleotides, the CDR3 is TGTGCCAGCAGTTTAGTATCGGGACAGTTCCAAGAGACCCAGTACTTC. The chain uses TRBV12-3 or TRBV12-4 and TRBJ2-5; TRBD1 matches at 7 bases. There are 16 residues in the CDR3. The V gene end was trimmed by 1 base and the J gene end by 1 base; junction bases not matched to a gene: 6.

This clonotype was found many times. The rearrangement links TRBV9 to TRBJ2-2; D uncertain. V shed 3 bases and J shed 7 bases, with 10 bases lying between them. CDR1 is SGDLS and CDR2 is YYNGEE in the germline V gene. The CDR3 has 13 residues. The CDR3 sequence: CASSGMGIGELFF. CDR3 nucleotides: TGTGCCAGCAGCGGGATGGGCATCGGGGAGCTGTTTTTT.

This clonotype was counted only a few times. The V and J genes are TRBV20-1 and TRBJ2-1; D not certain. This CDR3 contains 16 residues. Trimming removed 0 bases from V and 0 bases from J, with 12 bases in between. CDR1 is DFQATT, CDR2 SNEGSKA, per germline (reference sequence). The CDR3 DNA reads TGCAGTGCTAGAGATGATCGTGGAAGCTCCTACAATGAGCAGTTCTTC. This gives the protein CSARDDRGSSYNEQFF.